This is a list of T cell receptor beta chains from one sample in a study of blood T cell repertoires in COVID-19. The method was immunoSEQ multiplex PCR; TCRdb's version includes in-frame clones alone and lacks a portion of them. The data hold over 200,000 clones, with approximately 90% observed a single time. Material for sequencing was peripheral blood. The receptor set was obtained from a man aged 60 to 69 with COVID-19, enrolled during active disease. Each CDR3 is given with its conserved first and last residue. Fields, in order: J gene, V gene, D gene, clone size, CDR3 DNA, CDR3 protein. D genes are given only for firm matches. Clone size is given for some rows only: seen once, a few or many times, or a class if the clone is expanded.

>TRBJ2-7|TRBV27|NA|once
TGTGCCAGCAGTTTAGATCCCGACGGGGCCTACGAGCAGTACTTC
CASSLDPDGAYEQYF
>TRBJ2-3|TRBV7-2|NA|NA
TGTGCCAGCAGCTTAGTTTTAGAGGCGCAGTATTTT
CASSLVLEAQYF
>TRBJ1-1|TRBV28|TRBD1|NA
TGTGCCAGCAGGGGACCGGGACAGGGGGCTTGGACTGAAGCTTTCTTT
CASRGPGQGAWTEAFF
>TRBJ2-1|TRBV19|TRBD1|NA
TGTGCCAGTAGCCGGGACAGGGACACCTACAATGAGCAGTTCTTC
CASSRDRDTYNEQFF
>TRBJ1-2|TRBV27|NA|NA
TGTGCCAGCAGTTTATCCGGGATGAATACGAATGGCTACACCTTC
CASSLSGMNTNGYTF
>TRBJ1-3|TRBV6-5|NA|once
TGTGCCAGCAGTTGGCGGGGCTCTGGAAACACCATATATTTT
CASSWRGSGNTIYF
>TRBJ1-1|TRBV6-5|TRBD1|NA
TGTGCCAGCACCGTACTGGAGGGGGCTTGGAGTGAAGCTTTCTTT
CASTVLEGAWSEAFF
>TRBJ2-2|TRBV11-2|TRBD1|NA
TGTGCCAGCAGCTTTGCACAGGGGGCCGGGGAGCTGTTTTTT
CASSFAQGAGELFF
>TRBJ2-1|TRBV11-2|TRBD2|NA
TGTGCCAGCAGCTCGCTTAGCGGGAGCTCCTACAATGAGCAGTTCTTC
CASSSLSGSSYNEQFF
>TRBJ1-2|TRBV21-1|NA|NA
TGTGCCAGCCTAGAGTTGAGGGACTATGGCTACACCTTC
CASLELRDYGYTF
>TRBJ2-6|TRBV10-1|TRBD1|NA
TGCGCCAGCAGTGAGAGGGAGCAGGGGGCGCCTGGGGCCAACGTCCTGACTTTC
CASSEREQGAPGANVLTF
>TRBJ2-1|TRBV27|TRBD1|NA
TGTGCCACCTCCTCGGGACAGGGGCCCTACAATGAGCAGTTCTTC
CATSSGQGPYNEQFF
>TRBJ2-3|TRBV15|NA|NA
TGTGCCACCAGCAGAGTTAAGGGGTACACAGATACGCAGTATTTT
CATSRVKGYTDTQYF
>TRBJ2-3|TRBV7-3|NA|NA
TGTGCCAGCAGCCAATCGGACTTCACCACAGATACGCAGTATTTT
CASSQSDFTTDTQYF
>TRBJ2-5|TRBV19|TRBD1|NA
TGTGCCAGTAGTCCACTCCCGGGACAGAGGCAAGAGACCCAGTACTTC
CASSPLPGQRQETQYF
>TRBJ1-4|TRBV5-4|NA|once
TGTGCCAGCAGCTTGGCAGGGGTTGGGGCTAATGAAAAACTGTTTTTT
CASSLAGVGANEKLFF
>TRBJ2-1|TRBV6-2/TRBV6-3|NA|once
TGTGCCAGCAGTGCCTTAATAAGAGCTGAGCAGTTCTTC
CASSALIRAEQFF
>TRBJ2-7|TRBV11-3|NA|NA
TGTGCCAGCAGCGGGAGTAACGAGCAGTACTTC
CASSGSNEQYF
>TRBJ1-1|TRBV4-2|TRBD1|NA
TGTGCCAGCAGCCAGACAGGGGAGGGGGGAAAGAACACTGAAGCTTTCTTT
CASSQTGEGGKNTEAFF
>TRBJ1-6|TRBV9|NA|NA
TGTGCCAGCAGCCCTGTAGAAAGGGGTTTCTCTTCACCCCTCCACTTT
CASSPVERGFSSPLHF
>TRBJ2-7|TRBV3-1/TRBV3-2|NA|NA
TGTGCCAGCAGCCTCTTCCGAGGGCCCTACGAGCAGTACTTC
CASSLFRGPYEQYF
>TRBJ1-2|TRBV5-4|NA|NA
TGTGCCAGCAGCCGTCAAGGGGGAGCAGGGAACTATGGCTACACCTTC
CASSRQGGAGNYGYTF
>TRBJ2-1|TRBV28|TRBD2|NA
TGTGCCAGCAGTCCAACTAGCGGGGGTAACAATGAGCAGTTCTTC
CASSPTSGGNNEQFF
>TRBJ1-5|TRBV13|NA|NA
TGTGCCAGCAGCTTAGGGAGGGAACAGCCCCAGCATTTT
CASSLGREQPQHF
>TRBJ1-4|TRBV5-3|TRBD1|NA
TGTGCCAGAGGACCCGGGACAGAAGATGCAACTAATGAAAAACTGTTTTTT
CARGPGTEDATNEKLFF
>TRBJ2-7|TRBV7-9|NA|NA
TGTGCCAGCAGCTTCAGGGGGGCCTACGAGCAGTACTTC
CASSFRGAYEQYF
>TRBJ2-2|TRBV7-2|TRBD2|NA
TGTGCCAGCAGCTTGGTAGCGGGAGGGAACACCGGGGAGCTGTTTTTT
CASSLVAGGNTGELFF
>TRBJ2-1|TRBV28|TRBD2|NA
TGTGCCAGCAGTTTAAGCGGGACCTACAATGAGCAGTTCTTC
CASSLSGTYNEQFF
>TRBJ2-3|TRBV7-3|TRBD2|once
TGTGCCAGCAGCTCGCTAGCGGGGGCTACGCAGTATTTT
CASSSLAGATQYF
>TRBJ2-7|TRBV3-1/TRBV3-2|TRBD1|NA
TGTGCCAGCAGCACCCGGGACAGGGCTGGCGCGGCTCCCTACGAGCAGTACTTC
CASSTRDRAGAAPYEQYF
>TRBJ1-4|TRBV19|NA|NA
TGTGCCAGTAGTTCGGGACACCCTAATGAAAAACTGTTTTTT
CASSSGHPNEKLFF
>TRBJ2-7|TRBV4-1|TRBD1|NA
TGCGCCAGCAGCCAAGAATGGGACAGGGGAATCCACGAGCAGTACTTC
CASSQEWDRGIHEQYF
>TRBJ2-3|TRBV7-9|NA|few
TGTGCCAGCAGCTTGAGAGGGAGCACAGATACGCAGTATTTT
CASSLRGSTDTQYF
>TRBJ2-1|TRBV19|TRBD2|NA
TGTGCCAGTAGTGTACCAGGATCCCGACTAGCGGGAGTGTCTGAGCAGTTCTTC
CASSVPGSRLAGVSEQFF
>TRBJ1-2|TRBV11-2|TRBD1|NA
TGTGCCAGCAGCCTACAAATGCCCTGGACAGGGGGCAACTATGGCTACACCTTC
CASSLQMPWTGGNYGYTF
>TRBJ1-1|TRBV27|TRBD1|NA
TGTGCCAGCAGCCGCGGACAGGGGGGTGGAACTGAAGCTTTCTTT
CASSRGQGGGTEAFF
>TRBJ2-1|TRBV7-3|TRBD2|NA
TGTGCCAGCAGCCCCATGGGGACTAGCGGAGGGGATGAGCAGTTCTTC
CASSPMGTSGGDEQFF
>TRBJ1-1|TRBV3-1/TRBV3-2|NA|NA
TGTGCCAGCAGCCAGTCAGTCATGAACACTGAAGCTTTCTTT
CASSQSVMNTEAFF